Listed below are T cell receptor beta chains from one sample, sequenced in a study of early T cells in non-severe SARS-CoV-2 infection. TCRdb re-analysed the 5' RACE reads in MiXCR, keeping a single row per CDR3 protein. The table shows about 64,000 distinct CDR3 sequences, with roughly 5% occurring only once. The sample comprised whole blood. These TCRs come from an adult who was a healthcare worker with PCR-confirmed SARS-CoV-2 infection or an uninfected control (not recorded which). CDR3s include the opening cysteine and the closing phenylalanine or tryptophan. D genes are given only for firm matches. Not every row has a clone size; where given, it reads once, few, many or a size class.

V gene,J gene,clone size,D gene,CDR3 DNA,CDR3 protein
TRBV30,TRBJ2-3,NA,NA,TGTGCCGGTCGGGGCGGGGTGAGCACAGATACGCAGTATTTT,CAGRGGVSTDTQYF
TRBV6-5,TRBJ1-1,many,NA,TGTGCCAGCAGTTACTCGACAGAAGCGAACACTGAAGCTTTCTTT,CASSYSTEANTEAFF
TRBV20-1,TRBJ2-3,many,TRBD2,TGCAGTGCTAGAGCCCCAAGCGGGGGCGATACGCAGTATTTT,CSARAPSGGDTQYF
TRBV29-1,TRBJ2-7,few,NA,TGCAGCGTTGTTGTAGCCGGGGGCTCCTACGAGCAGTACTTC,CSVVVAGGSYEQYF
TRBV4-3,TRBJ2-7,many,NA,TGCGCCAGCAGCCAGGGGGACGGATTTAACTACGAGCAGTACTTC,CASSQGDGFNYEQYF
TRBV5-1,TRBJ1-2,NA,NA,TGCGCCAGCAGCTTGGAACTCAATTCCTATGGCTACACCTTC,CASSLELNSYGYTF
TRBV18,TRBJ2-2,many,NA,TGTGCCAGCTCACCAGGGTCTATAGCCGGGGAGCTGTTTTTT,CASSPGSIAGELFF
TRBV29-1,TRBJ2-5,many,NA,TGCAGCGTTCCACTGATGGAAGAGACCCAGTACTTC,CSVPLMEETQYF
TRBV7-4,TRBJ1-5,many,TRBD1,TGTGCCAGCAGCTTAGAAGGACAGGACGAGGGATATAGCAATCAGCCCCAGCATTTT,CASSLEGQDEGYSNQPQHF
TRBV7-2,TRBJ1-3,NA,NA,TGTGCCAGCAGAGAGGGGGTGGCTGGAAACACCATATATTTT,CASREGVAGNTIYF
TRBV2,TRBJ1-1,many,NA,TGTGCCAGCAGTCCGGGACACCAAAACGAGGAAGCTTTCTTT,CASSPGHQNEEAFF
TRBV7-9,TRBJ2-3,many,NA,TGTGCCAGCAGAGCTAACGGCATAGATACGCAGTATTTT,CASRANGIDTQYF
TRBV4-2,TRBJ2-1,many,TRBD2,TGTGCCAGCAGCCCTTACTGGACTAGGCACAATGAGCAGTTCTTC,CASSPYWTRHNEQFF
TRBV6-6,TRBJ2-7,NA,NA,TGTGCCAGCAGTTACTCGAGCGACAGCTCCTACGAGCAGTACTTC,CASSYSSDSSYEQYF
TRBV20-1,TRBJ2-6,few,NA,TGCAGTGCTATCGGTCCGGGGGCCTCTGGGGCCAACGTCCTGACTTTC,CSAIGPGASGANVLTF
TRBV20-1,TRBJ1-4,NA,TRBD1,TGCAGTGCTGGAGGACAGGGGGTCTCCAATGAAAAACTGTTTTTT,CSAGGQGVSNEKLFF
TRBV20-1,TRBJ1-1,many,NA,TGCAGTGCTATACGGGGGACTGACACTGAAGCTTTCTTT,CSAIRGTDTEAFF